This TCR beta chain came from a study of graft-versus-host responses after intestinal transplantation. With respect to this clone: Its specificity is not known.

Findings and caveats of the study: GvH clones turned up in recipient marrow; some had shown up first in ileum or blood.

TCRdb keeps only in-frame clones here, not all; method: immunoSEQ multiplex PCR. Here the sample spans around 96,000 clones, around nine tenths being singletons. V lost 0 bases, J lost 5 bases, and 0 bases stayed unmatched. CDR1 and CDR2 (germline): MNHEY, SVGAGI. This CDR3 comprises 15 residues. The V and J genes are TRBV6-5 and TRBJ2-1; the match to TRBD2 covers 11 bases. The origin of this receptor is a human patient who received an intestinal transplant, so some T cells may come from the graft donor. This specimen was PBMCs, taken 450 to 480 days after intestinal transplant. The CDR3 loop is CASSYSLAGDNEQFF. CDR3 nucleotide sequence: TGTGCCAGCAGTTACTCACTAGCGGGGGACAATGAGCAGTTCTTC.